This T cell receptor beta chain came from a study of T cells in Graves' hyperthyroidism and ophthalmopathy. Based on clinical symptoms, serum thyroxine and TRAb, thyroid ultrasound and orbital computed tomography, diagnoses were reached. Study findings and constraints: From stable hyperthyroidism, ophthalmopathy was set apart by a 13 V-J model.

V was clipped by 5 bases and J by 1 base; unmatched bases: 2. The length of the CDR3 is 14 residues. CDR1 and CDR2 (germline): SGHTA, FQGNSA. There are many counts of this clonotype. What it binds is unknown. Amplified regions were TCR beta CDR3 sequences from RNA transcripts. A set of HTBI primers served as the primers for a first-round RT-PCR of the TCR CDR3. MiXCR, run by TCRdb on the multiplex PCR reads, gives a single entry per CDR3 protein. The sample includes under 400,000 distinct CDR3 sequences, roughly 14% of them seen just once. The clonotype was recovered from a woman aged 55-70 years with Graves' hyperthyroidism. V usage is TRBV7-2 and J usage is TRBJ2-5; TRBD1 matches at 9 bases. Material for sequencing was blood. This CDR3 reads CASSRDRVQETQYF. The CDR3 nucleotides read TGTGCCAGCAGCAGGGACAGGGTCCAAGAGACCCAGTACTTC.